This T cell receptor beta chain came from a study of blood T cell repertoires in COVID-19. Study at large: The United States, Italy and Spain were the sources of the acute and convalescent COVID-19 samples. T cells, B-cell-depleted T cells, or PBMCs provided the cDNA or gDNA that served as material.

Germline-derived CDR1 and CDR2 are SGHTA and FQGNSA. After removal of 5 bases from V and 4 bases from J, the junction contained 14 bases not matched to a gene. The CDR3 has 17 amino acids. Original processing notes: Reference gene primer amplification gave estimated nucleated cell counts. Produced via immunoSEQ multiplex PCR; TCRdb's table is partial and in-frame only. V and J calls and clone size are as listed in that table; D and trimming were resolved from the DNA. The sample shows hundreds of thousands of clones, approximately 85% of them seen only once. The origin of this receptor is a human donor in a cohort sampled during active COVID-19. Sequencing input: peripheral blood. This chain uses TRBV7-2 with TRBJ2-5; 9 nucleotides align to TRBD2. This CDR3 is CASSPRGGGAVAETQYF. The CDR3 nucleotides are TGTGCCAGCAGCCCCAGGGGCGGGGGGGCCGTGGCAGAGACCCAGTACTTC.